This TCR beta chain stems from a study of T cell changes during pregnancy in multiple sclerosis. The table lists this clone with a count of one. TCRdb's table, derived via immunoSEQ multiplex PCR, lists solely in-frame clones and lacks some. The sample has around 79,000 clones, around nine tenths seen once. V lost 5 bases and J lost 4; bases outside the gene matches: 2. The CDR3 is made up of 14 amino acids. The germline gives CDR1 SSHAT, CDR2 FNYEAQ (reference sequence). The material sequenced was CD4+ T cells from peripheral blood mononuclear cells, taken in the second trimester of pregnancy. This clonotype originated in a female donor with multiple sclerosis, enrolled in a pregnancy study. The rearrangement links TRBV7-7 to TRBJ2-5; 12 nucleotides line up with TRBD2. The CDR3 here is CASSASGGGETQYF. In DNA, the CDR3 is TGTGCCAGCAGCGCTAGCGGGGGGGGAGAGACCCAGTACTTC.